This T cell receptor beta chain was recovered during a study of vaccination and CD4 T cells after COVID-19. Findings of the study overall: From around 21 to 38, the median of SARS-CoV-2-reactive clonotypes rose without reaching significance. The appearance of a median roughly 89% of reactive clones in convalescent patients occurred only post-vaccination.

Germline V gives CDR1 SGHRS, CDR2 YFSETQ. J gave up 8 bases and V 0 bases, and 8 bases lay outside the gene matches. This CDR3 region has 16 residues. This clonotype turned up a few times. Its antigen remains unknown. Documented treatment: approximately nine-day PBMC culture with coronavirus spike peptide pools or control peptides (ViraFEST assay). Each well received about 2.2 million PBMCs, cultured with 10 IU/ml IL-2 and around 9.8 ug/ml peptide pools. Sequence data for DNA of cultured CD4+ T cells were generated by the Oncomine TCR Beta short-read assay. After culture, CD4+ T cells served as the source for genomic DNA extraction. TCRdb passed the PCR reads through MiXCR, listing each CDR3 protein once. The top ten hold approximately 17% of the sample, which has approximately 22,000 distinct CDR3 sequences, 38% seen once.

The rearrangement uses TRBV5-1 and TRBJ2-2; TRBD2 agrees at 9 bases. The material was CD4+ T cells from blood, cultured in vitro, obtained before SARS-CoV-2 vaccination. The TCR was taken from a human donor who received a COVID-19 vaccine. CDR3 nucleotide sequence: TGCGCCAGCAGCTTGGCTGGCGGGGGGGCCGGTGGGGAGCTGTTTTTT. Its protein product is CASSLAGGGAGGELFF.